These 10 T cell receptor beta chains were all obtained from the same sample, sequenced in a study of identical twins. Each CDR3 protein is one row after TCRdb ran MiXCR on the 5' RACE reads. The repertoire holds about 220,000 distinct CDR3 sequences, under 8.5% seen once, with roughly 15% in the top ten. The same sample was also studied in work on T cells expressing NK-cell markers.

Source material: CD8+ T cells sorted from blood. These receptors were obtained from a woman aged 18-35 years in good health.

The chain links TRBV7-3 to TRBJ2-1; weak D call: TRBD2 (6 bases). The CDR3 runs 17 residues. V was clipped by 4 bases and J by 7 bases, with 23 bases between them. CDR1 is SGHTA and CDR2 is FQGTGA in the germline V gene. The CDR3 region is CASSSGLSGPDPNEQFF. CDR3 DNA sequence: TGTGCCAGCAGCTCGGGCTTGAGCGGGCCCGATCCTAATGAGCAGTTCTTC.

This clonotype was recorded many times. V is TRBV6-1 and J is TRBJ2-7; possibly TRBD1 for D (6 bases). Germline CDR1 and CDR2: MNHNS and SASEGT. Trimming removed 7 bases at V and 4 bases at J, with 17 bases between. CDR3 length equals 14 residues. The CDR3 nucleotides read TGTGCCAGCACCCCAAGGACAGAAGGTTACGAGCAGTACTTC. Protein product: CASTPRTEGYEQYF.

This clonotype showed up just a few times. The chain links TRBV11-2 to TRBJ2-5; 10 bases fit TRBD1. The CDR3 loop spans 15 amino acids. Trimming took 5 bases from V and 4 from J; bases not matched to a gene: 7. Germline V gene lookup returns CDR1 SGHAT and CDR2 FQNNGV. Here the CDR3 reads CASSPPDRGIETQYF. The CDR3 DNA reads TGTGCCAGCAGCCCCCCGGACAGGGGGATAGAGACCCAGTACTTC.

Only a few counts were recorded for this clonotype. The V and J genes are TRBV7-6 and TRBJ1-3; TRBD1 is a possible D gene (5 bases). In germline, CDR1 is SGHVS, CDR2 FNYEAQ. The CDR3 covers 15 residues. Trimming shortened V by 5 bases and J by 7 bases, and 18 bases separated the two germline ends. The CDR3, as DNA: TGTGCCAGCAGCCCCTTCTCCCAGGGTGGTAACACCATATATTTT. It codes for CASSPFSQGGNTIYF.

In its sample, this clonotype was seen many times. The chain combines TRBV29-1 with TRBJ1-3, with D unclear. CDR3 length equals 12 residues. Germline assignment: CDR1 SQVTM and CDR2 ANQGSEA. V gave up 4 bases and J gave up 8 bases, with 12 bases separating them. The CDR3 DNA sequence: TGCAGCGTTGTAGGCCTTGGGGACACCATATATTTT. As protein: CSVVGLGDTIYF. Full variable domain (outside the CDR3, taken from reference TRBV29-1 and TRBJ1-3): SAVISQKPSRDICQRGTSLTIQCQVDSQVTMMFWYRQQPGQSLTLIATANQGSEATYESGFVIDKFPISRPNLTFSTLTVSNMSPEDSSIYLCSVVGLGDTIYFGEGSWLTVV.

V is TRBV30 and J is TRBJ2-2; TRBD2 matches 10 bases. V was clipped by 0 bases and J by 5 bases; unmatched bases: 12. The CDR3 is made up of 18 amino acids. Germline CDR1 is GTSNPN and CDR2 is SVGIG (reference sequence). CDR3 residues: CAWSVVGSGRPLTGELFF. For the CDR3, the DNA is TGTGCCTGGAGTGTTGTGGGTAGCGGGAGGCCTTTAACCGGGGAGCTGTTTTTT.

V gene TRBV5-6 combines with J gene TRBJ2-7; weak D call: TRBD2 (5 bases). This CDR3 has 13 amino acids. Germline CDR1 reads SGHDT; CDR2 reads YYEEEE. The V and J ends lost 2 bases and 6 bases respectively, with 12 bases between them. CDR3: CASSFPRGREQYF. CDR3 coding DNA: TGTGCCAGCAGCTTTCCCCGGGGTCGCGAGCAGTACTTC.

The chain combines TRBV9 with TRBJ2-5; TRBD2 matches 8 bases. The CDR3 totals 11 residues. J was trimmed by 12 bases and V by 3 bases; bases with no gene match: 4. The germline CDR1 and CDR2 sequences are SGDLS and YYNGEE. The CDR3 sequence: CASSGLAGKYF. In nucleotides, the CDR3 is TGTGCCAGCAGCGGGCTAGCGGGCAAGTACTTC.

The chain recombines TRBV7-9 with TRBJ2-7; unclear D gene. The CDR3 contains 15 residues. Trimming removed 5 bases from V and 2 bases from J, with 16 bases in between. Germline loops: CDR1 SEHNR, CDR2 FQNEAQ (reference sequence). This CDR3 reads CASSHPVHSPYEQYF. The CDR3 region has the DNA TGTGCCAGCAGCCATCCCGTCCATTCTCCCTACGAGCAGTACTTC.

This clonotype occurred a few times. CDR3 protein: CASSLIGFGDTEAFF. The CDR3 DNA reads TGTGCCAGCAGTTTAATAGGCTTTGGAGACACTGAAGCTTTCTTT. The rearrangement uses TRBV27 and TRBJ1-1, with unresolved D. Looked up from germline, CDR1 is MNHEY and CDR2 is SMNVEV (reference sequence). This CDR3 region has 15 residues. Deletions cut 2 bases from V and 3 bases from J, with 13 bases between.